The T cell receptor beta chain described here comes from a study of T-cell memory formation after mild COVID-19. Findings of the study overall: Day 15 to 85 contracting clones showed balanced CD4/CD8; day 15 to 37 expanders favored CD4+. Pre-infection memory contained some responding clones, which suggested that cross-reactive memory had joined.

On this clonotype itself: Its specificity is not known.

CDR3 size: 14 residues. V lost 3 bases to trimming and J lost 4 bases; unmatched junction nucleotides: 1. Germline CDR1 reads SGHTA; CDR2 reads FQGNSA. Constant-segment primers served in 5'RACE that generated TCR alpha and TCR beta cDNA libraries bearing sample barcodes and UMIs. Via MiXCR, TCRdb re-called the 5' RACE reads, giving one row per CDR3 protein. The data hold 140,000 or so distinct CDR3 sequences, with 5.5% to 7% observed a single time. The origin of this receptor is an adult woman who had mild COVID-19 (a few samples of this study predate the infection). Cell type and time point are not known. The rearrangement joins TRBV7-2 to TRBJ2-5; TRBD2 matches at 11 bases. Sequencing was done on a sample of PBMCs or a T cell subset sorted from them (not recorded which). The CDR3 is CASSFSGGGETQYF. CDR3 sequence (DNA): TGTGCCAGCAGCTTTAGCGGGGGGGGAGAGACCCAGTACTTC.